This TCR beta chain was observed in a study of blood T cell repertoires in COVID-19. About the research overall: The analysed material was cDNA or gDNA that came from T cells, B-cell-depleted T cells, or PBMCs.

The assay was immunoSEQ multiplex PCR, and TCRdb's table has in-frame clones only and misses some. The data hold 70,000 to 95,000 clones, with roughly 88% observed a single time. With 4 bases clipped from V and 4 bases from J, the junction kept 8 bases outside the gene matches. Germline CDR1 LGHNT, CDR2 FRNRAP. The CDR3 runs to 16 residues. The sequenced sample consisted of peripheral blood. The J gene is TRBJ2-2, the V gene TRBV12-5; 8 bases are shared with TRBD2. This TCR derives from a man aged 45 to 65 with active COVID-19. The CDR3 DNA sequence: TGTGCTAGTGGTTCCCCTTCCGGGGGGGGCACCGGGGAGCTGTTTTTT. Encoded protein: CASGSPSGGGTGELFF.